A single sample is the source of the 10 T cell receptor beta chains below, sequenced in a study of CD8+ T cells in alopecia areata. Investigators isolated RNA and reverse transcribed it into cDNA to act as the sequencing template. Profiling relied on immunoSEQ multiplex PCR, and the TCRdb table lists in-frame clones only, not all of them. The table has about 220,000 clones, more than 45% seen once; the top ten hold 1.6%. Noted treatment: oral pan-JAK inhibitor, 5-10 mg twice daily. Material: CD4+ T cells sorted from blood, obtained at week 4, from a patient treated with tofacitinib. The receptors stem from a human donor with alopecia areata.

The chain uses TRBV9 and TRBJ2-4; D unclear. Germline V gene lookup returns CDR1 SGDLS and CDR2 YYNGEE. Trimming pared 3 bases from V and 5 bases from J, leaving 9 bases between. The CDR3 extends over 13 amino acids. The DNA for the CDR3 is TGTGCCAGCAGCGCAGAGCCCGAAAACATTCAGTACTTC. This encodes CASSAEPENIQYF.

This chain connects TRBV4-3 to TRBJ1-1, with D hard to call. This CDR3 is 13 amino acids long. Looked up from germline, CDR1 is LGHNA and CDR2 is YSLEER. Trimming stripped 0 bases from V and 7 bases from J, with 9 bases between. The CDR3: CASSQDPGVEAFF. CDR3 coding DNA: TGCGCCAGCAGCCAAGATCCGGGAGTTGAAGCTTTCTTT.

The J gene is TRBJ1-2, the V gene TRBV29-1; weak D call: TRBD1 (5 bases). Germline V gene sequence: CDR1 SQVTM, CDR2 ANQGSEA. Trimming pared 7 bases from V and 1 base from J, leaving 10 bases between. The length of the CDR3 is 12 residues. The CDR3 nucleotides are TGCAGCGCAGGGACCAATAACTATGGCTACACCTTC. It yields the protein CSAGTNNYGYTF. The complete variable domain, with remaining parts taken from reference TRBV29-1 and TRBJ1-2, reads SAVISQKPSRDICQRGTSLTIQCQVDSQVTMMFWYRQQPGQSLTLIATANQGSEATYESGFVIDKFPISRPNLTFSTLTVSNMSPEDSSIYLCSAGTNNYGYTFGSGTRLTVV.

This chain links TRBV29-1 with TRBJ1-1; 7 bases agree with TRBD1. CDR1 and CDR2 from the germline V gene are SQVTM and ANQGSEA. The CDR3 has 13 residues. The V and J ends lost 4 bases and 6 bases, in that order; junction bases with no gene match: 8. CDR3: CSVARTGVSEAFF. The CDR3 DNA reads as TGCAGCGTTGCTAGGACAGGAGTGTCTGAAGCTTTCTTT.

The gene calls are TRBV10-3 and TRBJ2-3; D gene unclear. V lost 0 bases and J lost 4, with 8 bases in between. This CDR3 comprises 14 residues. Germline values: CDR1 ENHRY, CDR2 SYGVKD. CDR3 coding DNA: TGTGCCATCAGTGAGTCTGGGGTGTCAGATACGCAGTATTTT. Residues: CAISESGVSDTQYF.

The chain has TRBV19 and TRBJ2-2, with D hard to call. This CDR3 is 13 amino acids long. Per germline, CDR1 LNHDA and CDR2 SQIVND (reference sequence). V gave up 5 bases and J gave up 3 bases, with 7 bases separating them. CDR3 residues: CASSRPYTGELFF. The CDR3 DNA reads TGTGCCAGTAGTCGACCATACACCGGGGAGCTGTTTTTT.

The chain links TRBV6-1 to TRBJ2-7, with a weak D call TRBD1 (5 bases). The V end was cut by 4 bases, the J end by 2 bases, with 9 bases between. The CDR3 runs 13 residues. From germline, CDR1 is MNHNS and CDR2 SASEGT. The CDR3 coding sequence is TGTGCCAGCAGTGCGGACACGACCTACGAGCAGTACTTC. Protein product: CASSADTTYEQYF.

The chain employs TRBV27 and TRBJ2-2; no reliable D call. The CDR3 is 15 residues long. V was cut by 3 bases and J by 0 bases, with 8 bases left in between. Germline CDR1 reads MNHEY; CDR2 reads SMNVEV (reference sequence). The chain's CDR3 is CASSLVGTNTGELFF. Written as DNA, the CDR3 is TGTGCCAGCAGTTTGGTAGGGACGAACACCGGGGAGCTGTTTTTT.

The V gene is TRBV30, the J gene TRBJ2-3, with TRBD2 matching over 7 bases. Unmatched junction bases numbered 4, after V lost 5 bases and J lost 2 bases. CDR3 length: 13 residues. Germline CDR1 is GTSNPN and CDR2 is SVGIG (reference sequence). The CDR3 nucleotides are TGTGCCTGGGGGAGGGCTTTCACAGATACGCAGTATTTT. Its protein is CAWGRAFTDTQYF.

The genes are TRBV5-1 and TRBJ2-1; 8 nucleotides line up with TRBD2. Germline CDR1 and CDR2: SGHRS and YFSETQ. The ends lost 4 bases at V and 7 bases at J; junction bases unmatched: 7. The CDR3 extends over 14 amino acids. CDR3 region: CASSKREGGNEQFF. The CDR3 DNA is TGCGCCAGCAGCAAACGGGAGGGTGGGAATGAGCAGTTCTTC.